These T cell receptor beta chains were read from a single sample in a study of blood T cell repertoires in COVID-19. Sequencing was performed with immunoSEQ multiplex PCR; in TCRdb, only in-frame clones are kept and a portion is missing. The data contain roughly 240,000 clones, 85% to 90% of them singletons. The sequenced sample was PBMCs or T cells enriched from blood (not recorded which). The source is a man aged 45-65 years who had been exposed to COVID-19. Both conserved end residues are part of each CDR3. D genes are given only for firm matches. Not all rows give a size; the values are once, few, many and, for expanded clones, a class.

abundance | d_gene | j_gene | v_gene | CDR3aa | CDR3nt
NA | TRBD1 | TRBJ1-6 | TRBV27 | CASSFGQGNSPLHF | TGTGCCAGCAGTTTTGGACAGGGAAATTCACCCCTCCACTTT
NA | NA | TRBJ2-4 | TRBV12-3/TRBV12-4 | CASSLVNRDIQYF | TGTGCCAGCAGTTTGGTGAACAGGGACATTCAGTACTTC
NA | NA | TRBJ1-2 | TRBV29-1 | CSVDPQVGYTF | TGCAGCGTTGACCCGCAGGTCGGCTACACCTTC
few | TRBD2 | TRBJ2-3 | TRBV7-6 | CASSLRPLQVAGAGTDTQYF | TGTGCCAGCAGCTTACGCCCTCTACAAGTAGCGGGAGCCGGCACAGATACGCAGTATTTT
NA | NA | TRBJ2-2 | TRBV5-1 | CASSLAEGAGELFF | TGCGCCAGCAGCTTGGCCGAAGGGGCCGGGGAGCTGTTTTTT
NA | NA | TRBJ1-1 | TRBV11-1 | CASSQNTEAFF | TGTGCCAGCAGCCAAAACACTGAAGCTTTCTTT
few | TRBD2 | TRBJ2-4 | TRBV4-2 | CASSKDPVSGTKNIQYF | TGTGCCAGCAGCAAAGACCCCGTTAGCGGGACCAAAAACATTCAGTACTTC
NA | NA | TRBJ1-1 | TRBV12-3/TRBV12-4 | CASSLYAEAFF | TGTGCCAGCAGTTTATATGCTGAAGCTTTCTTT
NA | NA | TRBJ1-3 | TRBV7-2 | CASSLGSGSAGNTIYF | TGTGCCAGCAGCTTAGGGTCAGGATCCGCAGGAAACACCATATATTTT
NA | TRBD1 | TRBJ2-7 | TRBV28 | CASRATGNHYEQYF | TGTGCCAGCAGGGCGACAGGGAACCACTACGAGCAGTACTTC
NA | TRBD1 | TRBJ1-5 | TRBV19 | CASRTHRGGNQPQHF | TGTGCCAGTAGGACACACAGGGGCGGGAATCAGCCCCAGCATTTT
NA | TRBD2 | TRBJ2-1 | TRBV7-2 | CASSFGLAYNEQFF | TGTGCCAGCAGCTTTGGACTAGCATACAATGAGCAGTTCTTC
NA | NA | TRBJ2-6 | TRBV10-1 | CASSEPPGSGANVLTF | TGCGCCAGCAGTGAGCCGCCGGGCTCTGGGGCCAACGTCCTGACTTTC
NA | NA | TRBJ2-2 | TRBV5-4 | CASSPGMNTGELFF | TGTGCCAGCAGCCCGGGAATGAACACCGGGGAGCTGTTTTTT
NA | TRBD1 | TRBJ1-5 | TRBV4-1 | CASSQADRGHQPQHF | TGCGCCAGCAGCCAGGCGGACAGGGGGCATCAGCCCCAGCATTTT
NA | TRBD1 | TRBJ1-5 | TRBV5-6 | CASSLGQGWSQPQHF | TGTGCCAGCAGCTTAGGACAGGGTTGGAGTCAGCCCCAGCATTTT
NA | NA | TRBJ1-2 | TRBV7-8 | CASSLGATKNYGYTF | TGTGCCAGCAGCTTAGGGGCCACCAAAAACTATGGCTACACCTTC
NA | NA | TRBJ2-2 | TRBV5-4 | CASSLVVSGELFF | TGTGCCAGCAGCTTGGTAGTAAGCGGGGAGCTGTTTTTT
once | NA | TRBJ1-2 | TRBV19 | CASSNFNRDYGYTF | TGTGCCAGTAGTAACTTTAACAGAGACTATGGCTACACCTTC
few | TRBD1 | TRBJ1-3 | TRBV7-7 | CASSLETGLDLYF | TGTGCTAGCAGCTTAGAGACAGGGTTGGATTTATATTTT
NA | NA | TRBJ2-3 | TRBV6-6 | CASSYPPEVLTDTQYF | TGTGCCAGCAGTTACCCCCCAGAAGTACTAACAGATACGCAGTATTTT
NA | NA | TRBJ1-1 | TRBV7-9 | CASIQQGVNTEAFF | TGTGCCAGCATCCAACAGGGTGTGAACACTGAAGCTTTCTTT
NA | TRBD1 | TRBJ2-2 | TRBV5-1 | CASSVGQGHTGELFF | TGCGCCAGCAGCGTCGGACAGGGCCACACCGGGGAGCTGTTTTTT
NA | TRBD1 | TRBJ1-2 | TRBV25-1 | CASSGRQGPNYGYTF | TGTGCCAGCAGTGGCCGACAGGGGCCTAACTATGGCTACACCTTC
NA | NA | TRBJ1-1 | TRBV30 | CAWRGSTGANTEAFF | TGTGCCTGGAGAGGATCGACAGGTGCGAACACTGAAGCTTTCTTT
NA | NA | TRBJ1-5 | TRBV6-5 | CASKKVTNSNQPQHF | TGTGCCAGCAAAAAAGTCACTAATAGCAATCAGCCCCAGCATTTT
NA | NA | TRBJ1-4 | TRBV4-1 | CASSQENREGKLFF | TGCGCCAGCAGCCAAGAGAACAGGGAGGGGAAACTGTTTTTT
once | NA | TRBJ1-2 | TRBV19 | CASSIQGRRESYTF | TGTGCCAGTAGTATCCAGGGCCGGCGGGAGAGCTACACCTTC
once | NA | TRBJ1-1 | TRBV19 | CASSMGGGFDTEAFF | TGTGCCAGTAGTATGGGTGGAGGGTTTGACACTGAAGCTTTCTTT
NA | NA | TRBJ1-2 | TRBV28 | CASRQQGGVYGYTF | TGTGCCAGCAGGCAGCAAGGAGGGGTCTATGGCTACACCTTC
NA | NA | TRBJ1-5 | TRBV7-9 | CASSPSSGFQPQHF | TGTGCCAGCAGCCCTAGCTCGGGGTTCCAGCCCCAGCATTTT
NA | TRBD1 | TRBJ1-1 | TRBV6-4 | CARWGTGTEAFF | TGTGCCAGATGGGGGACAGGGACTGAAGCTTTCTTT
NA | TRBD2 | TRBJ2-1 | TRBV7-2 | CASTPSSGGYNEQFF | TGTGCCAGCACACCTTCTAGCGGGGGCTACAATGAGCAGTTCTTC
NA | TRBD1 | TRBJ2-5 | TRBV19 | CASSRDRVGETQYF | TGTGCCAGTAGTAGAGACAGGGTGGGGGAGACCCAGTACTTC
NA | TRBD2 | TRBJ2-3 | TRBV5-4 | CASSLAGVSTDTQYF | TGTGCCAGCAGCTTAGCGGGGGTGAGCACAGATACGCAGTATTTT
NA | NA | TRBJ1-1 | TRBV7-9 | CASSLSGGGRDTEAFF | TGTGCCAGCAGCTTAAGTGGCGGGGGCCGCGACACTGAAGCTTTCTTT
NA | NA | TRBJ1-1 | TRBV7-2 | CASSTRTVVSFF | TGTGCCAGCAGCACCAGGACAGTGGTGAGTTTCTTT
NA | NA | TRBJ2-6 | TRBV5-1 | CASSLVGFGYGSGANVLTF | TGCGCCAGCAGCTTGGTCGGTTTTGGTTACGGCTCTGGGGCCAACGTCCTGACTTTC
NA | TRBD2 | TRBJ2-1 | TRBV6-2/TRBV6-3 | CASSTFLGSGGINEQFF | TGTGCCAGCAGTACGTTCCTGGGCAGCGGGGGTATCAATGAGCAGTTCTTC
NA | TRBD2 | TRBJ2-7 | TRBV18 | CASSLAGALYEQYF | TGTGCCAGCTCACTAGCGGGGGCTTTATACGAGCAGTACTTC
NA | NA | TRBJ1-1 | TRBV21-1 | CASGTLAGSEAFF | TGTGCCAGCGGCACATTAGCTGGTAGTGAAGCTTTCTTT
NA | TRBD2 | TRBJ2-6 | TRBV7-6 | CASSLALGRAGANVLTF | TGTGCCAGCAGCTTAGCCCTTGGGAGGGCTGGGGCCAACGTCCTGACTTTC
NA | TRBD1 | TRBJ2-1 | TRBV12-5 | CASGFQGVNNEQFF | TGTGCTAGTGGTTTCCAGGGGGTGAACAATGAGCAGTTCTTC